The clone carrying this T cell receptor beta chain was seen only a few times. Its antigen remains unknown. This sample is drawn from a study of identical twins. General study results and limits: Abundant cord blood beta clonotypes carried fewer insertions; memory repertoires showed none.

TCRdb re-called the 5' RACE reads with MiXCR, one entry per CDR3 protein. The table lists roughly 1.6 million distinct CDR3 sequences, roughly a third of them singletons. V lost 6 bases, J lost 12 bases, and 18 bases lay in between. Germline CDR1 MNHEY, CDR2 SMNVEV (reference sequence). This CDR3 region has 13 residues. Every one of the donors was a healthy Caucasian. The sequencing sample was made of cord blood. The clonotype comes from a newborn girl in good health. The V and J genes are TRBV27 and TRBJ2-1; D unclear. The DNA of the CDR3 is TGTGCCAGCAGCCCGTCTGCTCTACTCGTGCAGTTCTTC. Its protein product is CASSPSALLVQFF.